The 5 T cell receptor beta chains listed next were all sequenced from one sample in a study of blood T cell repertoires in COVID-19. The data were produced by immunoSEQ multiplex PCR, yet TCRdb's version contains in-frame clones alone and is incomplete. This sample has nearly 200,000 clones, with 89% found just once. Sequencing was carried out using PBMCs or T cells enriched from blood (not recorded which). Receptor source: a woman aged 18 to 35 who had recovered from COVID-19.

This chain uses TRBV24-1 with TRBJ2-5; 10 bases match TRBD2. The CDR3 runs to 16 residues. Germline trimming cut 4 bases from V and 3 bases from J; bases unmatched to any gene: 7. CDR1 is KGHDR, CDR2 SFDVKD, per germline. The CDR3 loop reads CATSDLSGGAKETQYF. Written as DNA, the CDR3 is TGTGCCACCAGTGACCTGAGCGGGGGGGCAAAAGAGACCCAGTACTTC.

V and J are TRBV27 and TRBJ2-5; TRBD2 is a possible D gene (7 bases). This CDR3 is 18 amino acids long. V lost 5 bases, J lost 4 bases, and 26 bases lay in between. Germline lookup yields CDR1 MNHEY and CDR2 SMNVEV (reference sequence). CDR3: CASSPLTWPGGLLETQYF. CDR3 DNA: TGTGCCAGCAGTCCGTTAACGTGGCCCGGGGGGCTTTTAGAGACCCAGTACTTC.

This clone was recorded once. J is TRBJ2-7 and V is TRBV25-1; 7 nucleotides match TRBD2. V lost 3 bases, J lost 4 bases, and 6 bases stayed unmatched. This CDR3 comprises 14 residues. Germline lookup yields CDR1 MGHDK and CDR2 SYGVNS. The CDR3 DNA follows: TGTGCCAGCAGTGAGCCGGGGACTAAATACGAGCAGTACTTC. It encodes CASSEPGTKYEQYF.

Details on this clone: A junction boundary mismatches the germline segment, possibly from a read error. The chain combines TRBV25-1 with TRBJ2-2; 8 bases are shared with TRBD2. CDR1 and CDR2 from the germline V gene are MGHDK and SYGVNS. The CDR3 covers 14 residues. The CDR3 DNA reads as TGTGCTAGCAGCTTTAGCGGGGCGGGTCATAAGCTGTTTTTT. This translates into CASSFSGAGHKLFF.

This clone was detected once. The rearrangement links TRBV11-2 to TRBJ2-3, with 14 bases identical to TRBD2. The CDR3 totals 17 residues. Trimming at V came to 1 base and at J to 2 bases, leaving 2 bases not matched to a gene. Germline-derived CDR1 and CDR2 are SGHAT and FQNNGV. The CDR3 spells CASSLGGLAGVTDTQYF. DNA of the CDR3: TGTGCCAGCAGCTTAGGGGGACTAGCGGGGGTCACAGATACGCAGTATTTT. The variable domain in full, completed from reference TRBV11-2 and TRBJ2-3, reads EAGVAQSPRYKIIEKRQSVAFWCNPISGHATLYWYQQILGQGPKLLIQFQNNGVVDDSQLPKDRFSAERLKGVDSTLKIQPAKLEDSAVYLCASSLGGLAGVTDTQYFGPGTRLTVL.